The TCR beta chain described here comes from a study of cytomegalovirus exposure and HLA in healthy donors. Note on this clone: Different DNA sequences within this sample yield the same CDR3.

CDR1 SGHRS and CDR2 YFSETQ come from the germline V gene. With 0 bases removed from V and 2 bases from J, the gap between germline ends came to 7 bases. The CDR3 runs 14 residues. PCR amplification relied on 60 Vbeta primers (plus 13 Jbeta primers). Sequencing was performed with immunoSEQ multiplex PCR; in TCRdb, only in-frame clones are kept and a portion is missing. The table lists tens of thousands of clones, almost 70% of them singletons. The chain recombines TRBV5-1 with TRBJ2-3; D is possibly TRBD1 (6 bases). The TCR originated in a man aged 40-49 years in good health and CMV-seropositive. The sequencing sample was made of PBMCs. The CDR3 DNA reads as TGCGCCAGCAGCTTGGGACAGGTCACAGATACGCAGTATTTT. Translation: CASSLGQVTDTQYF.